This T cell receptor beta chain emerged from a study of blood T cell repertoires in COVID-19. Study overall: Donors in the United States, Italy and Spain gave samples during acute or convalescent COVID-19. PBMCs, B-cell-depleted T cells, or T cells provided the cDNA or gDNA that made up the material.

This clone is a singleton in its sample. Between the trimmed V and J ends, which lost 0 bases and 2 bases, there was a span of 13 bases. Germline assignment: CDR1 MRHNA and CDR2 SNTAGT. The CDR3 extends over 16 amino acids. In the authors' methods: Nucleated cell number was recorded as an estimate derived from reference gene primer amplification. TCRdb's table, derived via immunoSEQ multiplex PCR, lists solely in-frame clones and lacks some. The D gene and trimming were derived from the DNA, and the V and J assignments and clone size from that table. The sample holds roughly 97,000 clones, 85% to 90% seen once.

The sequencing input was peripheral blood. This chain connects TRBV6-4 to TRBJ2-5; no definite D call. The receptor comes from a human donor in a cohort sampled during active COVID-19. This chain's CDR3 is CASSDSHYHEQETQYF. The CDR3 nucleotides read TGTGCCAGCAGTGACTCGCACTATCACGAACAAGAGACCCAGTACTTC.